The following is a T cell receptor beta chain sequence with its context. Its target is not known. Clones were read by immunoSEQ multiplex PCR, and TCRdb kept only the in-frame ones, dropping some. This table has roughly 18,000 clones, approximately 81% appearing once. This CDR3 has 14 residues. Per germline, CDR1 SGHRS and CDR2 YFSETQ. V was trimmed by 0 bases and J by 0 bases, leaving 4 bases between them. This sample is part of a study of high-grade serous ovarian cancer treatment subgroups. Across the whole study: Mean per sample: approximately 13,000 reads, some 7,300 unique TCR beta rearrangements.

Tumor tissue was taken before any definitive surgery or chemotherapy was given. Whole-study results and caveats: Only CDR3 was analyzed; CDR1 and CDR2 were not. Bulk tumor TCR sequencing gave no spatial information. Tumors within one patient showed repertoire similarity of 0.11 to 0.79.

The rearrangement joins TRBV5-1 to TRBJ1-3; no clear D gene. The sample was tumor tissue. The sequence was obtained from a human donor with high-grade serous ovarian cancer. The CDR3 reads CASSLEASGNTIYF. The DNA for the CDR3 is TGCGCCAGCAGCTTGGAAGCCTCTGGAAACACCATATATTTT.